These 28 T cell receptor beta chains share one sample of origin, sequenced in a study of T cells in Graves' hyperthyroidism and ophthalmopathy (dated by TCRdb to between 2019 and 2020). The receptor library was made with multiplex PCR. This sample was sequenced with an Illumina HiSeq 2000. The TCR beta CDR3 regions were amplified from the RNA transcripts. The first round of RT-PCR for the TCR CDR3 was performed with the HTBI primer set and the Qiagen OneStep RT-PCR kit. The public sequencing data were trimmed at Q25 with fastp and processed into clonotypes with MiXCR by TCRdb, which kept only in-frame beta chains. Here each entry gathers all rows of one CDR3 protein and keeps the most common genes and DNA. Present in this sample are fewer than 900,000 distinct CDR3 sequences, over 15% of which were seen just once. The ten top clones hold roughly a sixth of the sample. Material: blood. Receptor source: a woman aged 45-65 years with Graves' hyperthyroidism that later progressed to Graves' ophthalmopathy.

At least ten counts were recorded for this clonotype. The rearrangement joins TRBV20-1 to TRBJ1-4, with 11 bases that match TRBD1. The CDR3 length is 15 residues. V trimming: 1 base; J trimming: 7 bases; junction bases outside the gene matches: 5. In germline, CDR1 is DFQATT, CDR2 SNEGSKA (reference sequence). CDR3 DNA: TGCAGTGCTAGAGGGACAGGGGGCTTAGGTGAAAAACTGTTTTTT. This translates into CSARGTGGLGEKLFF.

This clonotype came up a few times. The V call is TRBV13, the J call TRBJ2-7; D is possibly TRBD1 (6 bases). Trimming shortened V by 6 bases and J by 2 bases, and 17 bases separated the two germline ends. The CDR3 is 15 amino acids. Germline CDR1 and CDR2: PRHDT and FYEKMQ (reference sequence). The CDR3 nucleotides are TGTGCCAGCAGTTCGTACCGGGACACCCCCTACGAGCAGTACTTC. It encodes CASSSYRDTPYEQYF.

This clonotype was counted only a few times. This sequence joins TRBV15 and TRBJ1-5; 7 positions match TRBD1. The CDR3 contains 15 residues. The germline V gene encodes CDR1 LNHNV and CDR2 YYDKDF (reference sequence). J gave up 4 bases and V 0 bases, and 3 bases lay outside the gene matches. In DNA form, the CDR3 reads TGTGCCACCAGCAGAGATTTGGGACAGAATCAGCCCCAGCATTTT. It codes for CATSRDLGQNQPQHF.

The chain carries TRBV9 and TRBJ1-6; D is ambiguous. Germline-derived CDR1 and CDR2 are SGDLS and YYNGEE. The CDR3 totals 15 residues. Deletions cut 1 base from V and 5 bases from J, with 10 bases between. The CDR3 DNA follows: TGTGCCAGCAGCGTATCCGGGCTCGATAATTCACCCCTCCACTTT. The encoded protein is CASSVSGLDNSPLHF. Filled out from reference TRBV9 and TRBJ1-6, the complete variable domain reads DSGVTQTPKHLITATGQRVTLRCSPRSGDLSVYWYQQSLDQGLQFLIQYYNGEERAKGNILERFSAQQFPDLHSELNLSSLELGDSALYFCASSVSGLDNSPLHFGNGTRLTVT.

In its sample, this clonotype was seen a few times. One end of the junction does not line up with germline, which may come from a read error. The chain joins TRBV12-3 or TRBV12-4 to TRBJ1-4, with a possible D match to TRBD1 (5 bases). The CDR3 loop spans 16 amino acids. The CDR3 loop is CTSSLGFRGANEKLFF. DNA for the CDR3: TGTACCAGCAGTTTAGGTTTTCGGGGGGCTAATGAAAAACTGTTTTTT.

Ten or more counts support this clonotype. The chain has TRBV27 and TRBJ1-1; D perhaps matches TRBD1 (5 bases). V was trimmed by 0 bases and J by 3 bases, leaving 11 bases between them. This CDR3 has 15 amino acids. The germline V gene encodes CDR1 MNHEY and CDR2 SMNVEV (reference sequence). CDR3 sequence reads: CASSLSVGVDTEAFF. In DNA, the CDR3 is TGTGCCAGCAGTTTATCTGTGGGGGTCGACACTGAAGCTTTCTTT.

This chain connects TRBV20-1 to TRBJ2-5, with TRBD2 matching over 13 bases. Trimming took 5 bases from V and 4 from J; bases not matched to a gene: 13. This CDR3 is built from 17 residues. Per the germline V gene, CDR1 is DFQATT and CDR2 is SNEGSKA (reference sequence). For the CDR3, the DNA is TGCAGTGCTGAGGGGGGACTAGCGGGAACTGGGCCAGAGACCCAGTACTTC. It codes for CSAEGGLAGTGPETQYF.

This clonotype was seen only a few times. CDR3 sequence (DNA): TGTGCCACCAGTGATGAGACAGGGAACCAGCCCCAGCATTTT. This codes for CATSDETGNQPQHF. The V and J genes are TRBV24-1 and TRBJ1-5; the match to TRBD1 covers 7 bases. The CDR3 loop spans 14 amino acids. With V trimmed by 3 bases and J by 7 bases, 5 bases remained unmatched. The germline gives CDR1 KGHDR, CDR2 SFDVKD.

Concerning this clonotype itself: A much larger clone differs by one base, so this may be a read error. The V gene is TRBV6-1, the J gene TRBJ1-3, with D possibly matching TRBD1 (5 bases). Germline assignment: CDR1 MNHNS and CDR2 SASEGT. This CDR3 is 18 amino acids long. V shed 0 bases and J shed 1 base, with 16 bases lying between them. The CDR3 here is CASSEALLAGTSGNTIYF. CDR3 sequence (DNA): TGTGCCAGCAGTGAAGCCCTTTTGGCCGGGACGTCTGGAAACACCATATATTTT.

The chain has TRBV6-1 and TRBJ2-2; TRBD1 aligns across 9 bases. The CDR3 is 15 amino acids. CDR1 and CDR2 from the germline V gene are MNHNS and SASEGT. The V segment lost 6 bases and the J segment 5 bases; nucleotides outside the gene matches: 7. The CDR3 is CASSRTGAGTGELFF. The CDR3 DNA is TGTGCCAGCAGCCGGACAGGGGCTGGGACCGGGGAGCTGTTTTTT.

This clonotype appeared many times. The chain recombines TRBV14 with TRBJ2-5; D not certain. CDR3 length: 13 residues. Germline assignment: CDR1 SGHDN and CDR2 FVKESK. With 1 base removed from V and 5 bases from J, the gap between germline ends came to 8 bases. For the CDR3, the DNA is TGTGCCAGCAGCCAAGCTCCCTGGGAGACCCAGTACTTC. This codes for CASSQAPWETQYF. Combining the CDR3 with reference TRBV14 and TRBJ2-5 gives the whole variable domain EAGVTQFPSHSVIEKGQTVTLRCDPISGHDNLYWYRRVMGKEIKFLLHFVKESKQDESGMPNNRFLAERTGGTYSTLKVQPAELEDSGVYFCASSQAPWETQYFGPGTRLLVL.

This clonotype appeared many times. The chain employs TRBV6-5 and TRBJ2-7; tentative D call: TRBD2 (5 bases). This CDR3 region has 14 residues. Germline lookup yields CDR1 MNHEY and CDR2 SVGAGI. Trimming took 0 bases from V and 6 from J, leaving 12 bases between them. In nucleotides, the CDR3 is TGTGCCAGCAGTTACTCCTCAAACAGCGGCGAGCAGTACTTC. Translated, it gives CASSYSSNSGEQYF.

Many counts were recorded for this clonotype. V is TRBV5-5 and J is TRBJ2-7, with TRBD2 matching 12 bases. This CDR3 comprises 17 residues. The trim removed 4 bases at V and 7 bases at J, leaving 15 bases unmatched. Germline CDR1 reads SGHKS; CDR2 reads YYEKEE (reference sequence). The CDR3 here is CASSPRTSGDFFLEQYF. Written as DNA, the CDR3 is TGTGCCAGCAGCCCTAGGACTAGCGGGGACTTCTTTTTGGAGCAGTACTTC. The complete variable domain, with remaining parts taken from reference TRBV5-5 and TRBJ2-7, reads DAGVTQSPTHLIKTRGQQVTLRCSPISGHKSVSWYQQVLGQGPQFIFQYYEKEERGRGNFPDRFSARQFPNYSSELNVNALLLGDSALYLCASSPRTSGDFFLEQYFGPGTRLTVT.

This clonotype was observed a few times. The gene calls are TRBV4-1 and TRBJ1-1; no clear D gene. The CDR3 contains 15 residues. V was pared by 2 bases and J by 4 bases, with 14 bases between. Germline V gives CDR1 MGHRA, CDR2 YSYEKL. The CDR3 protein is CASSQPDRMATEAFF. As DNA, the CDR3 is TGCGCCAGCAGCCAACCCGATAGGATGGCCACTGAAGCTTTCTTT.

The genes are TRBV5-5 and TRBJ1-6, with a weak D call TRBD1 (5 bases). V dropped 4 bases and J dropped 5 bases, with 16 bases sitting between them. The CDR3 runs to 16 residues. CDR1 and CDR2 from the germline V gene are SGHKS and YYEKEE (reference sequence). CDR3 DNA sequence: TGTGCCAGCAGCCCAGTTCCAGGGAGTGATAATTCACCCCTCCACTTT. It encodes CASSPVPGSDNSPLHF.

Turning to this clonotype: Given a much more abundant clone one base away, this may be a read error. The rearrangement joins TRBV5-1 to TRBJ1-5; D is possibly TRBD1 (6 bases). Germline V lookup: CDR1 SGHRS, CDR2 YFSETQ. Trimming cost V 6 bases and J 4 bases, with 11 bases left between them. This CDR3 contains 13 residues. CDR3 in amino acids: CASIAQGNQPQHF. DNA of the CDR3: TGCGCCAGCATCGCACAGGGAAATCAGCCCCAGCATTTT.

This clonotype was recorded only once. The chain carries TRBV6-2 or TRBV6-3 and TRBJ1-5, with TRBD1 matching 8 bases. Germline V lookup: CDR1 MNHEY, CDR2 SVGEGT. This CDR3 spans 21 amino acids. The J segment lost 1 base and the V segment lost 2 bases, leaving 19 bases of the junction unmatched. CDR3 sequence: CASSYLTPRRTGRMSNQPQHF. In nucleotides, the CDR3 is TGTGCCAGCAGTTACCTGACCCCCCGTAGGACAGGGAGAATGAGCAATCAGCCCCAGCATTTT.

This clonotype appeared many times. The chain links TRBV7-9 to TRBJ2-7; D perhaps matches TRBD2 (6 bases). V shed 5 bases and J shed 6 bases, with 14 bases lying between them. The CDR3 runs to 13 residues. Germline assignment: CDR1 SEHNR and CDR2 FQNEAQ (reference sequence). As DNA, the CDR3 is TGTGCCAGCAGCCCACCGAATAGCGGCGAGCAGTACTTC. Residues: CASSPPNSGEQYF. Combining the CDR3 with reference TRBV7-9 and TRBJ2-7 gives the whole variable domain DTGVSQNPRHKITKRGQNVTFRCDPISEHNRLYWYRQTLGQGPEFLTYFQNEAQLEKSRLLSDRFSAERPKGSFSTLEIQRTEQGDSAMYLCASSPPNSGEQYFGPGTRLTVT.

The chain joins TRBV29-1 to TRBJ2-1; D is possibly TRBD1 (5 bases). CDR1 and CDR2 from the germline V gene are SQVTM and ANQGSEA. This CDR3 contains 13 residues. Deletions cut 4 bases from V and 13 bases from J, with 20 bases between. The CDR3 protein is CSVAGQGTMSQFF. CDR3 DNA: TGCAGCGTTGCTGGACAAGGTACAATGAGCCAGTTCTTC.

This clonotype has a handful of counts. The chain carries TRBV12-3 or TRBV12-4 and TRBJ1-4; 9 bases map to TRBD1. CDR3 length: 14 residues. The V gene end was trimmed by 6 bases and the J gene end by 6 bases; junction bases not matched to a gene: 5. The CDR3 spells CASRGGTGYEKLFF. CDR3 DNA sequence: TGTGCCAGCAGGGGCGGGACAGGGTATGAAAAACTGTTTTTT.

The chain employs TRBV6-9 and TRBJ1-1; TRBD1 might be the D (5 bases). Germline V lookup: CDR1 MNHGY, CDR2 SVAAGI. CDR3 length equals 16 residues. Trimming left V 2 bases short and J 0 bases short, with 13 bases between. The CDR3 loop reads CASSYTPDSVNTEAFF. Here the CDR3 DNA reads TGTGCCAGCAGTTATACGCCCGACAGCGTGAACACTGAAGCTTTCTTT.

This clonotype was counted many times. This chain links TRBV11-2 with TRBJ2-1; D is possibly TRBD1 or TRBD2 (6 bases each). V was clipped by 5 bases and J by 12 bases, with 14 bases between them. There are 12 residues in the CDR3. Germline V gene lookup returns CDR1 SGHAT and CDR2 FQNNGV. CDR3: CASSQRGARQFF. In nucleotides, the CDR3 is TGTGCCAGCAGCCAAAGGGGGGCCCGGCAGTTCTTC.

This clonotype was detected a few times. J is TRBJ2-7 and V is TRBV7-9; maybe TRBD1 (6 bases). Germline V lookup: CDR1 SEHNR, CDR2 FQNEAQ (reference sequence). The CDR3 runs to 16 residues. V lost 5 bases and J lost 0, with 17 bases in between. For the CDR3, the DNA is TGTGCCAGCAGCGACGTTCCCAGGACAGACTCCTACGAGCAGTACTTC. Its protein product is CASSDVPRTDSYEQYF.

For the CDR3, the DNA is TGTGCCAGCAGTTTGTCTGTGGAGATAGAAAAACTGTTTTTT. The encoded protein is CASSLSVEIEKLFF. V usage is TRBV12-3 or TRBV12-4 and J usage is TRBJ1-4; unclear D gene. V was pared by 3 bases and J by 8 bases, with 13 bases between. The CDR3 covers 14 residues.

The rearrangement joins TRBV20-1 to TRBJ2-1; D tentatively fits TRBD1 or TRBD2 (5 bases each). The length of the CDR3 is 15 residues. The V gene lost 6 bases and the J gene lost 5 bases, with 20 bases spanning the gap. From germline, CDR1 is DFQATT and CDR2 SNEGSKA (reference sequence). The CDR3 here is CSATPPGTKDNEQFF. DNA of the CDR3: TGCAGTGCCACCCCTCCCGGGACGAAAGACAATGAGCAGTTCTTC.

This clonotype occurred many times. J is TRBJ2-1 and V is TRBV6-6; 8 nucleotides agree with TRBD2. J was trimmed by 3 bases and V by 0 bases; bases with no gene match: 7. CDR1 is MNHNY and CDR2 is SVGAGI in the germline V gene (reference sequence). CDR3 size: 17 residues. As DNA, the CDR3 is TGTGCCAGCAGTTACTCTGGACGGGGGGGGGGCTACAATGAGCAGTTCTTC. Residues: CASSYSGRGGGYNEQFF.

This clonotype was recorded many times. J is TRBJ1-1 and V is TRBV6-1; 8 bases are a match to TRBD1. J lost 7 bases, V lost 7 bases, and 5 bases had no gene match. This CDR3 contains 12 residues. Germline assignment: CDR1 MNHNS and CDR2 SASEGT. CDR3 loop: CASIGQGNEAFF. CDR3 DNA: TGTGCCAGCATAGGACAGGGTAATGAAGCTTTCTTT.

The sample holds many counts of this clonotype. The rearrangement links TRBV7-8 to TRBJ1-3, with D unresolved. V was pared by 5 bases and J by 11 bases, with 16 bases between. Germline-derived CDR1 and CDR2 are SGHVS and FQNEAQ. The CDR3 sequence is 13 residues long. CDR3 nucleotide sequence: TGTGCCAGCAGCCAAGCGACGGGGAGGCCCATATATTTT. As protein: CASSQATGRPIYF.